A selection of T cell receptor beta chains follows, all from one sample in a study of blood T cell repertoires in COVID-19. Assay used: immunoSEQ multiplex PCR; TCRdb lists only in-frame clones, some missing. The sample contains about 85,000 clones, less than 95% of which appear only once. The sample consisted of peripheral blood. These receptor sequences come from a human donor with active COVID-19. The donor label of this sample is uncertain. Both conserved end residues are part of each CDR3. The D gene is left open where the match is weak.

V: TRBV4-2; length: 13; J: TRBJ2-1; D: NA; CDR3: CASSQDRGREQFF
V: TRBV5-1; length: 15; J: TRBJ1-1; D: NA; CDR3: CASSLLVVSDTEAFF
V: TRBV5-1; length: 20; J: TRBJ1-1; D: NA; CDR3: CASSSDKIGDFRRMNTEAFF
V: TRBV27; length: 13; J: TRBJ1-2; D: NA; CDR3: CASSPLSQGGYTF
V: TRBV3-1/TRBV3-2; length: 16; J: TRBJ2-3; D: NA; CDR3: CASSHHLGGGTDTQYF
V: TRBV4-1; length: 16; J: TRBJ1-4; D: NA; CDR3: CASSQGTQGFNEKLFF
V: TRBV19; length: 14; J: TRBJ2-1; D: NA; CDR3: CASSDGTLYNEQFF
V: TRBV3-1/TRBV3-2; length: 14; J: TRBJ1-2; D: NA; CDR3: CASSPAQGLYGYTF
V: TRBV5-1; length: 15; J: TRBJ1-1; D: TRBD1; CDR3: CASSLVGTVRTEAFF
V: TRBV5-5; length: 16; J: TRBJ2-1; D: NA; CDR3: CASSPSAGASGSEQFF
V: TRBV11-3; length: 17; J: TRBJ2-1; D: NA; CDR3: CASSPSRGGQGYNEQFF
V: TRBV6-5; length: 14; J: TRBJ1-6; D: NA; CDR3: CASRGGRAGSPLHF
V: TRBV11-2; length: 16; J: TRBJ2-7; D: TRBD2; CDR3: CASSLDSGGGSYEQYF
V: TRBV5-1; length: 15; J: TRBJ2-3; D: NA; CDR3: CASSLGAGWSDTQYF
V: TRBV4-3; length: 14; J: TRBJ2-7; D: NA; CDR3: CASSQERRGPEQYF
V: TRBV27; length: 15; J: TRBJ2-5; D: NA; CDR3: CASSSDREERETQYF
V: TRBV21-1; length: 17; J: TRBJ2-7; D: NA; CDR3: CASSKPPRSSDKNEQYF
V: TRBV7-3; length: 17; J: TRBJ1-2; D: TRBD1; CDR3: CASSFRDRGLRSYGYTF
V: TRBV27; length: 16; J: TRBJ1-6; D: NA; CDR3: CASSTRQSSYNSPLHF
V: TRBV7-2; length: 15; J: TRBJ2-1; D: TRBD2; CDR3: CASSFRRGVDNEQFF
V: TRBV7-2; length: 16; J: TRBJ2-5; D: TRBD1; CDR3: CASGIDRGRIGETQYF
V: TRBV4-1; length: 14; J: TRBJ1-2; D: NA; CDR3: CASSRPGDEGGYTF
V: TRBV5-1; length: 14; J: TRBJ2-7; D: NA; CDR3: CASSLAPGADEQYF
V: TRBV5-1; length: 15; J: TRBJ1-6; D: NA; CDR3: CASSASGTWQSPLHF
V: TRBV21-1; length: 17; J: TRBJ2-7; D: NA; CDR3: CASSKAFSQGQNYEQYF
V: TRBV6-4; length: 12; J: TRBJ1-3; D: NA; CDR3: CASSQGGNTIYF
V: TRBV24-1; length: 13; J: TRBJ1-1; D: NA; CDR3: CATSESGGSEAFF
V: TRBV2; length: 15; J: TRBJ1-4; D: NA; CDR3: CASSEAQGVNEKLFF
V: TRBV19; length: 15; J: TRBJ2-7; D: TRBD2; CDR3: CASSIIAGGDYEQYF
V: TRBV6-1; length: 14; J: TRBJ1-2; D: NA; CDR3: CASSDREGSYGYTF
V: TRBV9; length: 13; J: TRBJ1-5; D: NA; CDR3: CASSAKSGQPQHF
V: TRBV19; length: 12; J: TRBJ1-4; D: NA; CDR3: CASSIRQGQMIF
V: TRBV5-1; length: 13; J: TRBJ1-2; D: NA; CDR3: CASSLPQGYGYTF
V: TRBV20-1; length: 13; J: TRBJ1-1; D: NA; CDR3: CSASDDRYTEAFF
V: TRBV5-1; length: 15; J: TRBJ2-5; D: NA; CDR3: CASSRMPQGLETQYF
V: TRBV5-6; length: 13; J: TRBJ1-1; D: NA; CDR3: CASSSGGITEAFF
V: TRBV7-8; length: 17; J: TRBJ2-2; D: TRBD2; CDR3: CASSTSGGNIRAGELFF
V: TRBV20-1; length: 14; J: TRBJ2-3; D: NA; CDR3: CSASPTDRHDTQYF
V: TRBV7-9; length: 16; J: TRBJ2-1; D: TRBD1; CDR3: CASSATGVPSYNEQFF
V: TRBV27; length: 15; J: TRBJ1-5; D: TRBD1; CDR3: CASRGGQGNNQPQHF
V: TRBV28; length: 13; J: TRBJ2-1; D: TRBD2; CDR3: CASSWPAGNEQFF
V: TRBV5-1; length: 13; J: TRBJ2-7; D: NA; CDR3: CASSLGQWYEQYF
V: TRBV3-1/TRBV3-2; length: 13; J: TRBJ2-7; D: NA; CDR3: CASSPEGRGEQYF
V: TRBV5-1; length: 13; J: TRBJ1-6; D: NA; CDR3: CASSSDEDSPLHF
V: TRBV7-3; length: 14; J: TRBJ1-2; D: TRBD1; CDR3: CASSSMTGADGYTF
V: TRBV4-3; length: 14; J: TRBJ2-1; D: TRBD2; CDR3: CASSQEGLDNEQFF